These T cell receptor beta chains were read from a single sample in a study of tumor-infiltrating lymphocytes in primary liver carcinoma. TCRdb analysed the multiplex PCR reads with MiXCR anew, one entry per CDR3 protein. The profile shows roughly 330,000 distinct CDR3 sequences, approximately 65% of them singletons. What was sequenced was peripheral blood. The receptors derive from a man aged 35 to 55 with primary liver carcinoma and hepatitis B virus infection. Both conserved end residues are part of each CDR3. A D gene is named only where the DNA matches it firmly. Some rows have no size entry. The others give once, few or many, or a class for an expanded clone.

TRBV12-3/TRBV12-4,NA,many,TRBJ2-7,CASSYSVSYEQYF,TGTGCCAGCAGTTACAGTGTCTCCTACGAGCAGTACTTC
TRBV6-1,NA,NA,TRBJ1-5,CASRALYYSNQPQHF,TGTGCCAGCAGGGCGCTATATTATAGCAATCAGCCCCAGCATTTT
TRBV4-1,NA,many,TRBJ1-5,CASSQDVRGPQHF,TGCGCCAGCAGCCAAGATGTTAGGGGACCCCAGCATTTT
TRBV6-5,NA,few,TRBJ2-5,CASSPDILEAQYF,TGTGCCAGCAGCCCCGACATATTAGAGGCCCAGTACTTC
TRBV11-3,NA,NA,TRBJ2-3,CASSRGNVDTQYF,TGTGCCAGCAGCCGCGGGAATGTAGATACGCAGTATTTT
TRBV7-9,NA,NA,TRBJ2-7,CASSLAGQVRHEQYF,TGTGCCAGCAGCTTAGCCGGGCAGGTGAGACACGAGCAGTACTTC
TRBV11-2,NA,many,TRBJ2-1,CASTRGVPGSYNEQFF,TGTGCCAGCACCAGAGGAGTCCCGGGCTCCTACAATGAGCAGTTCTTC
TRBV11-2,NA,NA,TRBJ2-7,CASSLDGRRSYEHYF,TGCGCCAGCAGCTTAGATGGCCGGCGTAGCTACGAACACTACTTC
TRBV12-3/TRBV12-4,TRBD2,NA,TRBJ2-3,CASSLGGTLDTQYF,TGTGCCAGCAGTTTGGGGGGGACTCTAGATACGCAGTATTTT
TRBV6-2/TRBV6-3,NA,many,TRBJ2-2,CASSFADMNTGELFF,TGTGCCAGCAGTTTTGCCGATATGAACACCGGGGAGCTGTTTTTT
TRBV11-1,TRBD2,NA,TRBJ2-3,CASSLVAGAIDTQYF,TGTGCCAGCAGCTTAGTCGCGGGAGCGATAGATACGCAGTATTTT
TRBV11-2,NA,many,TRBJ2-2,CASSLGTEKNVGELFF,TGTGCCAGCAGCTTAGGAACAGAGAAAAATGTCGGGGAGCTGTTTTTT
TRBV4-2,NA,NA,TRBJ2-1,CASSQQGVVSYDEQFF,TGTGCCAGCAGCCAACAGGGTGTGGTCTCCTACGATGAGCAGTTCTTC
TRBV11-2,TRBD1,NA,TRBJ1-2,CASRQLTGVNYCYTF,TGTGCCAGCAGGCAGTTAACAGGGGTAAACTATTGCTACACCTTC
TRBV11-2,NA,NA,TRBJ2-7,CASSLVVGSSYEHYF,TGTGCCAGCAGCTTAGTGGTAGGGAGCTCCTACGAGCACTACTTC
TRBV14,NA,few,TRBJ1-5,CASSQDRKSIQPQHF,TGTGCCAGCAGCCAAGATAGGAAGAGTATCCAGCCCCAGCATTTT
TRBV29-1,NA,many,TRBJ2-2,CSAAGGWGEPGELFF,TGCAGCGCAGCTGGGGGTTGGGGGGAACCCGGGGAGCTGTTTTTT
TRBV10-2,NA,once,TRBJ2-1,CASSANYGWNDEQFF,TGCGCCAGCAGCGCAAACTATGGGTGGAACGATGAGCAGTTCTTC
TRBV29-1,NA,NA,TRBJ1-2,CSVRIPGSYGYTF,TGCAGCGTGCGTATACCAGGCTCCTATGGCTACACCTTC